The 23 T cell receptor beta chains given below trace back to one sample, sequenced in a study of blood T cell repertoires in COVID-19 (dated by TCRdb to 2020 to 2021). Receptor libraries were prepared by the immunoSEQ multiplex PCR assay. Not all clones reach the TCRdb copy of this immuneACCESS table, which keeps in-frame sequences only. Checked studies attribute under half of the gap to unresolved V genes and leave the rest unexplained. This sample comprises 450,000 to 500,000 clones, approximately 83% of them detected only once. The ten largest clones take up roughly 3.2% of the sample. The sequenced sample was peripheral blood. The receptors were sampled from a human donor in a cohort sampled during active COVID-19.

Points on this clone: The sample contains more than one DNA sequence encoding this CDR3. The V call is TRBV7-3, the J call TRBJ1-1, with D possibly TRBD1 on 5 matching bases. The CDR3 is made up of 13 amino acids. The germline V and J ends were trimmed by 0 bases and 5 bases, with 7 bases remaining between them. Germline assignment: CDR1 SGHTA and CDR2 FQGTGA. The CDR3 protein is CASSLTRGTEAFF. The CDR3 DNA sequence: TGTGCCAGCAGCTTAACGCGGGGGACTGAAGCTTTCTTT. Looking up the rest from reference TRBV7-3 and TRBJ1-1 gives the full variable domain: GAGVSQTPSNKVTEKGKYVELRCDPISGHTALYWYRQSLGQGPEFLIYFQGTGAADDSGLPNDRFFAVRPEGSVSTLKIQRTERGDSAVYLCASSLTRGTEAFFGQGTRLTVV.

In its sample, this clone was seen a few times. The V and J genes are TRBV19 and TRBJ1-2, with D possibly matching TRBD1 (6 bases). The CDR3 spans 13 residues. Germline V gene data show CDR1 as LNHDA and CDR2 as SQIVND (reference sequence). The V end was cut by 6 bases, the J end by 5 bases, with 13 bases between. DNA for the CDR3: TGTGCCAGTAGCCCTAACAGGGATTATGGCTACACCTTC. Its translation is CASSPNRDYGYTF. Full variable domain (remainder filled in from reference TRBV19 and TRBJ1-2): DGGITQSPKYLFRKEGQNVTLSCEQNLNHDAMYWYRQDPGQGLRLIYYSQIVNDFQKGDIAEGYSVSREKKESFPLTVTSAQKNPTAFYLCASSPNRDYGYTFGSGTRLTVV.

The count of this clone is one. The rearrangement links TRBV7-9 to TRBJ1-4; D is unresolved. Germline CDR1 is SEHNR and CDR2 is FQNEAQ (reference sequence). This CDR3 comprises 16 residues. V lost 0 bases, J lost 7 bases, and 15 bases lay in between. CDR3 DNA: TGTGCCAGCAGCTTAGCGGTTTGGGCCCGGGGTGAAAAACTGTTTTTT. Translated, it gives CASSLAVWARGEKLFF.

The CDR3 spells CASSLWGQGNQPQHF. The DNA of the CDR3 is TGTGCCAGCAGCTTGTGGGGACAGGGCAATCAGCCCCAGCATTTT. The chain recombines TRBV5-6 with TRBJ1-5; 8 bases are shared with TRBD1. In germline, CDR1 is SGHDT, CDR2 YYEEEE. The CDR3 extends over 15 amino acids. The V gene end was trimmed by 1 base and the J gene end by 2 bases; junction bases not matched to a gene: 2.

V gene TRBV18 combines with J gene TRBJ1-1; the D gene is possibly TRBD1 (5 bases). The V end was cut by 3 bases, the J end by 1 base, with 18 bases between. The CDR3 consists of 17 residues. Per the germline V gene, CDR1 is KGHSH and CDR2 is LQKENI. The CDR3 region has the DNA TGTGCCAGCTCACCGCCTCAGGGATCGACCTGGAACACTGAAGCTTTCTTT. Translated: CASSPPQGSTWNTEAFF.

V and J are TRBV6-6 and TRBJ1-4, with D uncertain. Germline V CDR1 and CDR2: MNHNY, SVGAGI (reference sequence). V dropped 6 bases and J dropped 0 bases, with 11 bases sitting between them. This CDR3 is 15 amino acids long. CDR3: CASRVSGATNEKLFF. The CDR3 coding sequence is TGTGCCAGCAGAGTATCGGGAGCAACTAATGAAAAACTGTTTTTT.

The CDR3 DNA reads TGTGCCAGCAGTGAGAATTCGCTACTGAACACTGAAGCTTTCTTT. Translation: CASSENSLLNTEAFF. The chain links TRBV6-4 to TRBJ1-1, with D hard to call. Trimming took off 3 bases at V and 0 bases at J, with 11 bases between the two ends. CDR3 size: 15 residues. In germline, CDR1 is MRHNA, CDR2 SNTAGT.

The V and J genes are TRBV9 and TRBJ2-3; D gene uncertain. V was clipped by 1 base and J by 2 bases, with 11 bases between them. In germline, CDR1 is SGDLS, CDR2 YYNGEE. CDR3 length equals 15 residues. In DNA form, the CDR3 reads TGTGCCAGCAGCGTAATGACTTTAGTCACAGATACGCAGTATTTT. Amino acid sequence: CASSVMTLVTDTQYF.

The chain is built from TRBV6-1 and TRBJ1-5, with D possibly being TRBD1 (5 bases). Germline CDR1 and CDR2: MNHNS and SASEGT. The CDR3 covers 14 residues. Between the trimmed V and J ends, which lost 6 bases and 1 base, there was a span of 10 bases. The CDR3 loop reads CASSEQASNQPQHF. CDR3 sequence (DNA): TGTGCCAGCAGCGAACAGGCGAGCAATCAGCCCCAGCATTTT.

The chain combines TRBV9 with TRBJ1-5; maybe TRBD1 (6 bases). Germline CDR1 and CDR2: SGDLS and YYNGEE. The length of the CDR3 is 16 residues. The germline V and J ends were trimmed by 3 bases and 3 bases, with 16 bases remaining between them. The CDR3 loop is CASSAQGSTLNQPQHF. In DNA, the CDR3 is TGTGCCAGCAGCGCCCAGGGGAGTACCCTCAATCAGCCCCAGCATTTT.

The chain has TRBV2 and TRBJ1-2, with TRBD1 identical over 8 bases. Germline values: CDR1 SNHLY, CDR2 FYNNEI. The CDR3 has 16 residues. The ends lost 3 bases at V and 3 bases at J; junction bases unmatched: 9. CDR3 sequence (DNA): TGTGCCAGCAGTGACGGACAGGGAGGTACCCACTATGGCTACACCTTC. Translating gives CASSDGQGGTHYGYTF.

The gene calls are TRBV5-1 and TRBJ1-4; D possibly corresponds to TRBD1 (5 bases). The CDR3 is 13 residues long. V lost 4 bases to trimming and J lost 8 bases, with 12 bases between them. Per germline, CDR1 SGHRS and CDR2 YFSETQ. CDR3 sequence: CASSRGEGEKLFF. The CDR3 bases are TGCGCCAGCAGCCGGGGGGAAGGCGAAAAACTGTTTTTT.

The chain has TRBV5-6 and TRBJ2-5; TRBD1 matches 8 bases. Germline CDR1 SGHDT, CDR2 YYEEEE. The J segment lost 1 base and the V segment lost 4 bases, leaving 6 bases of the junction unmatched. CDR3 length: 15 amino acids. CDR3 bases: TGTGCCAGCAGCAGGCAGGGGGCTTTCCAAGAGACCCAGTACTTC. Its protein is CASSRQGAFQETQYF.

CDR3 coding DNA: TGTGCCAGCAGTTCCCCGAGGGGAGGAGGCACAGATACGCAGTATTTT. Protein: CASSSPRGGGTDTQYF. The chain joins TRBV28 to TRBJ2-3; D might be TRBD2 (6 bases). V lost 4 bases and J 1 base, leaving 15 bases between the germline ends. Looked up from germline, CDR1 is MDHEN and CDR2 is SYDVKM. The length of the CDR3 is 16 residues. Looking up the rest from reference TRBV28 and TRBJ2-3 gives the full variable domain: DVKVTQSSRYLVKRTGEKVFLECVQDMDHENMFWYRQDPGLGLRLIYFSYDVKMKEKGDIPEGYSVSREKKERFSLILESASTNQTSMYLCASSSPRGGGTDTQYFGPGTRLTVL.

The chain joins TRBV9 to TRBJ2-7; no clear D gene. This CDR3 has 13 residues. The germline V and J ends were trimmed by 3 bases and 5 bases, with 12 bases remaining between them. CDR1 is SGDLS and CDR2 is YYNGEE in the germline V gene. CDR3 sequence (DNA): TGTGCCAGCAGCGCCCGCCCGTCGGACGAGCAGTACTTC. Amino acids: CASSARPSDEQYF.

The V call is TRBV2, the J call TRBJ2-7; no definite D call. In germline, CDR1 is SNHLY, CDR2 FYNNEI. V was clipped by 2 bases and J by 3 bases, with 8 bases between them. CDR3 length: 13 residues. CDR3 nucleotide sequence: TGTGCCAGCAGTGAACAGGCCCTCTACGAGCAGTACTTC. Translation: CASSEQALYEQYF.

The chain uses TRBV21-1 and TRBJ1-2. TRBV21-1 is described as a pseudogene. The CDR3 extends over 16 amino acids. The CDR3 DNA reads TGTGCCAGCCAACTAAAGAGGAGAGGGCGACTATGGGGCTACACCTTC. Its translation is CASQLKRRGRLWGYTF.

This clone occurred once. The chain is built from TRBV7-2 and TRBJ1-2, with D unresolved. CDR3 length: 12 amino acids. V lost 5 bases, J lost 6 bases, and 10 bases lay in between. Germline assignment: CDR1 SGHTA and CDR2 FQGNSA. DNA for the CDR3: TGTGCCAGCAGCGAGCGCGGGGATGGCTACACCTTC. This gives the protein CASSERGDGYTF. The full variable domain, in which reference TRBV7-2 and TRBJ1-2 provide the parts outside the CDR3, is GAGVSQSPSNKVTEKGKDVELRCDPISGHTALYWYRQSLGQGLEFLIYFQGNSAPDKSGLPSDRFSAERTGGSVSTLTIQRTQQEDSAVYLCASSERGDGYTFGSGTRLTVV.

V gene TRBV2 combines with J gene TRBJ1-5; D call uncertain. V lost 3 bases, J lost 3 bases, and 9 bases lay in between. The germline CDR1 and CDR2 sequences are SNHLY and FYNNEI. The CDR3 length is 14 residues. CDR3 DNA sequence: TGTGCCAGCAGTGATTATGTATCCAATCAGCCCCAGCATTTT. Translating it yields CASSDYVSNQPQHF. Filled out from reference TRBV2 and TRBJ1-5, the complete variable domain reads EPEVTQTPSHQVTQMGQEVILRCVPISNHLYFYWYRQILGQKVEFLVSFYNNEISEKSEIFDDQFSVERPDGSNFTLKIRSTKLEDSAMYFCASSDYVSNQPQHFGDGTRLSIL.

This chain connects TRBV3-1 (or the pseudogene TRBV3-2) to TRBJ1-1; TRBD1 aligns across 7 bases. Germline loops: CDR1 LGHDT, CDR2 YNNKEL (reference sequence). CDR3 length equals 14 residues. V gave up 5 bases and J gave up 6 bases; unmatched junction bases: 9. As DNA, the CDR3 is TGTGCCAGCAGCTCCGAGACAGGGTGGGCTGAAGCTTTCTTT. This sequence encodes CASSSETGWAEAFF.

The CDR3 here is CASSLSRLAGGLTQYF. The CDR3 bases are TGTGCCAGCAGCTTGAGTAGATTAGCGGGAGGCCTAACGCAGTATTTT. The chain couples TRBV5-4 to TRBJ2-3; 10 nucleotides line up with TRBD2. Germline V lookup: CDR1 SGHNT, CDR2 YYREEE (reference sequence). V lost 1 base and J lost 9; bases outside the gene matches: 11. The CDR3 extends over 16 amino acids.

The CDR3 DNA reads as TGTGCCAGCAGTCGACAGACTAGCGGGAGGTATGGTAGATCAGATACGCAGTATTTT. Protein product: CASSRQTSGRYGRSDTQYF. The rearrangement links TRBV2 to TRBJ2-3; 13 bases are shared with TRBD2. The CDR3 has 19 residues. J lost 4 bases, V lost 5 bases, and 15 bases had no gene match. The germline gives CDR1 SNHLY, CDR2 FYNNEI.

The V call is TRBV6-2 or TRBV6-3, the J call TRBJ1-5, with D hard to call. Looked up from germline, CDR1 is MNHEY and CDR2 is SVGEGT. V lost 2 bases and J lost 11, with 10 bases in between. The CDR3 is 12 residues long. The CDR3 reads CASSYSSPAQHF. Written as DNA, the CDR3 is TGTGCCAGCAGTTACAGTTCCCCGGCCCAGCATTTT.